The 21 T cell receptor beta chains below were found in one sample sequenced in a study of response to subunit inactivated influenza vaccine. TCRdb ran MiXCR on the RT-PCR reads and lists one entry per CDR3 protein. Of about 520,000 distinct CDR3 sequences listed, under 8.5% were seen once; the top ten hold 13%. Sequencing used PBMCs from blood, obtained approximately 25 months after vaccination. Source of these receptors: a man between 50 and 70 years old who received an inactivated influenza vaccine.

The chain recombines TRBV29-1 with TRBJ1-2; TRBD1 might be the D (6 bases). Trimming stripped 1 base from V and 4 bases from J, with 13 bases between. There are 14 residues in the CDR3. In germline, CDR1 is SQVTM, CDR2 ANQGSEA. CDR3: CSVEGGGAGYGYTF. The CDR3, as DNA: TGCAGCGTTGAAGGAGGGGGGGCAGGCTATGGCTACACCTTC.

The gene calls are TRBV12-3 or TRBV12-4 and TRBJ1-5; D is unclear. Trimming removed 4 bases from V and 2 bases from J, with 12 bases in between. This CDR3 region has 15 residues. The CDR3 loop is CASSYEGLGNQPQHF. CDR3 DNA sequence: TGTGCCAGCAGTTATGAGGGTTTGGGCAATCAGCCCCAGCATTTT.

In this sample, this clonotype turned up many times. This rearrangement joins TRBV15 to TRBJ2-5; TRBD1 matches at 8 bases. The CDR3 contains 15 residues. The germline V gene encodes CDR1 LNHNV and CDR2 YYDKDF (reference sequence). With V trimmed by 4 bases and J by 4 bases, 8 bases remained unmatched. CDR3 protein: CATSKADRGLETQYF. The CDR3 nucleotides read TGTGCCACCAGCAAAGCAGACAGGGGCCTAGAGACCCAGTACTTC.

This clonotype was detected many times. V usage is TRBV12-3 or TRBV12-4 and J usage is TRBJ2-3; D gene unclear. V was pared by 3 bases and J by 5 bases, with 6 bases between. The CDR3 is made up of 12 amino acids. For the CDR3, the DNA is TGTGCCAGCAGTTTTTTCATAGATACGCAGTATTTT. This encodes CASSFFIDTQYF.

This clonotype was observed at least ten times. The V call is TRBV20-1, the J call TRBJ1-1; perhaps TRBD1 as D (5 bases). The germline V gene has CDR1 DFQATT and CDR2 SNEGSKA (reference sequence). CDR3 size: 16 residues. The ends were cut back, 2 bases at V and 0 bases at J, with 16 bases in the middle. The CDR3, as DNA: TGCAGTGCTAGATCCCGCGGGGGTGGAATGAACACTGAAGCTTTCTTT. Its protein product is CSARSRGGGMNTEAFF.

This clonotype has a count of ten or more. The rearrangement joins TRBV5-1 to TRBJ2-3, with D perhaps TRBD1 (6 bases). Germline-derived CDR1 and CDR2 are SGHRS and YFSETQ. V was clipped by 0 bases and J by 1 base, with 9 bases between them. This CDR3 comprises 15 residues. The CDR3 coding sequence is TGCGCCAGCAGCTTGGGACAGGAAGGCACAGATACGCAGTATTTT. It codes for CASSLGQEGTDTQYF.

The chain recombines TRBV7-2 with TRBJ2-1; D possibly uses TRBD1 or TRBD2 (5 bases each). This CDR3 comprises 17 residues. The V gene's germline CDR1 is SGHTA and CDR2 FQGNSA. V gave up 0 bases and J gave up 5 bases, with 17 bases separating them. The CDR3 DNA is TGTGCCAGCAGCTTAGCTGCCTCGGGGCGATCCCACAATGAGCAGTTCTTC. It yields the protein CASSLAASGRSHNEQFF.

The chain joins TRBV12-3 or TRBV12-4 to TRBJ2-7; D might be TRBD2 (6 bases). CDR3 length: 13 amino acids. Trimming shortened V by 8 bases and J by 0 bases, and 11 bases separated the two germline ends. The CDR3 loop reads CASRGTRSYEQYF. The DNA for the CDR3 is TGTGCCAGCCGAGGGACTCGCTCCTACGAGCAGTACTTC.

The sample holds many counts of this clonotype. The rearrangement joins TRBV5-1 to TRBJ2-2, with D unclear. CDR1 SGHRS and CDR2 YFSETQ come from the germline V gene. The CDR3 is 14 residues long. V lost 3 bases to trimming and J lost 1 base, with 7 bases between them. The CDR3, as DNA: TGCGCCAGCAGCTCGGCGGTGAACACCGGGGAGCTGTTTTTT. This translates into CASSSAVNTGELFF.

This rearrangement joins TRBV28 to TRBJ2-7, with TRBD2 matching over 8 bases. This CDR3 has 16 amino acids. Losses at the gene ends were 5 bases for V and 2 bases for J; bases not matched to a gene: 11. Germline loops: CDR1 MDHEN, CDR2 SYDVKM. Here the CDR3 reads CASSPPLGAGAYEQYF. The CDR3 DNA follows: TGTGCCAGCAGTCCCCCCCTTGGAGCGGGAGCCTACGAGCAGTACTTC.

This clonotype was seen only a few times. This chain uses TRBV28 with TRBJ1-4; 7 nucleotides agree with TRBD1. Germline V lookup: CDR1 MDHEN, CDR2 SYDVKM. V lost 3 bases and J lost 5; bases outside the gene matches: 6. The CDR3 sequence is 15 residues long. The DNA for the CDR3 is TGTGCCAGCAGTTTCCGACAGGGCAGGAATGAAAAACTGTTTTTT. As protein: CASSFRQGRNEKLFF.

This clonotype was counted at least ten times. The rearrangement uses TRBV5-1 and TRBJ2-1, with TRBD1 identical over 7 bases. J was trimmed by 5 bases and V by 4 bases; bases with no gene match: 6. CDR3 length: 14 residues. CDR1 and CDR2 (germline): SGHRS, YFSETQ. CDR3 DNA sequence: TGCGCCAGCAGCCCCGGGACAGCTAACAATGAGCAGTTCTTC. Its translation is CASSPGTANNEQFF.

This clonotype was counted between two and nine times. The J gene is TRBJ1-4, the V gene TRBV25-1, with TRBD1 as a possible D gene (6 bases). Per germline, CDR1 MGHDK and CDR2 SYGVNS. Trimming removed 1 base from V and 3 bases from J, with 9 bases in between. The CDR3 contains 15 residues. The CDR3 coding sequence is TGTGCCAGCAGTGAATCGGGGGGCTCTAATGAAAAACTGTTTTTT. Its protein product is CASSESGGSNEKLFF.

This clonotype was detected ten times or more. The gene calls are TRBV28 and TRBJ2-5, with 10 bases aligning to TRBD2. CDR1 is MDHEN, CDR2 SYDVKM, per germline. This CDR3 spans 12 amino acids. The CDR3 nucleotides are TGTTCGACTAAGGGACTAGCGGAGACCCAGTACTTC. This encodes CSTKGLAETQYF.

This clonotype came up a few times. The V gene is TRBV15, the J gene TRBJ1-2; possible D gene TRBD1, 6 bases. The ends were cut back, 1 base at V and 4 bases at J, with 10 bases in the middle. The CDR3 sequence is 14 residues long. Germline V gene sequence: CDR1 LNHNV, CDR2 YYDKDF (reference sequence). This chain's CDR3 is CATSRAGAGYGYTF. In DNA, the CDR3 is TGTGCCACCAGCAGAGCAGGGGCGGGCTATGGCTACACCTTC.

This clonotype was seen at least ten times. The chain employs TRBV4-3 and TRBJ2-5, with unresolved D. CDR3 size: 16 residues. In germline, CDR1 is LGHNA, CDR2 YSLEER. Trimming left V 1 base short and J 5 bases short, with 17 bases between. The CDR3 loop is CASSQGAAGSQETQYF. DNA for the CDR3: TGCGCCAGCAGCCAAGGGGCAGCCGGGTCTCAGGAGACCCAGTACTTC.

The chain carries TRBV7-9 and TRBJ1-1; D call uncertain. Deletions cut 3 bases from V and 1 base from J, with 12 bases between. Germline assignment: CDR1 SEHNR and CDR2 FQNEAQ (reference sequence). This CDR3 comprises 15 residues. As DNA, the CDR3 is TGTGCCAGCAGCTTGGCCCCGGCGGGGAACACTGAAGCTTTCTTT. This gives the protein CASSLAPAGNTEAFF.

This clonotype was found a few times. The chain joins TRBV10-3 to TRBJ2-7; 12 bases align to TRBD1. In germline, CDR1 is ENHRY, CDR2 SYGVKD. The CDR3 contains 14 residues. V dropped 5 bases and J dropped 6; count of bases not matched to a gene: 5. The DNA for the CDR3 is TGTGCCATCAGTAGGGACAGGGGGCTTGTCGAGCAGTACTTC. It is translated as CAISRDRGLVEQYF.

The chain uses TRBV5-1 and TRBJ1-1; D may be TRBD1 (5 bases). This CDR3 has 15 residues. CDR1 SGHRS and CDR2 YFSETQ come from the germline V gene. V dropped 2 bases and J dropped 2 bases, with 13 bases sitting between them. The CDR3 nucleotides are TGCGCCAGCAGCTTTGGGACCGACTATAACACTGAAGCTTTCTTT. It encodes CASSFGTDYNTEAFF.

The chain employs TRBV6-5 and TRBJ1-2; D is undetermined. CDR3 length equals 12 residues. The V gene's germline CDR1 is MNHEY and CDR2 SVGAGI. Between the trimmed V and J ends, which lost 5 bases and 4 bases, there was a span of 8 bases. CDR3 sequence (DNA): TGTGCCAGCAGTAACGGATTCTATGGCTACACCTTC. Translation: CASSNGFYGYTF.

This clonotype was recorded many times. The gene calls are TRBV6-1 and TRBJ2-3; TRBD1 matches 7 bases. V was clipped by 6 bases and J by 1 base; unmatched bases: 7. This CDR3 is built from 15 residues. CDR1 MNHNS and CDR2 SASEGT come from the germline V gene. The CDR3 coding sequence is TGTGCCAGCAGACGGGACAGCCTACGCACAGATACGCAGTATTTT. Protein product: CASRRDSLRTDTQYF.